The 8 T cell receptor beta chains given below trace back to one sample, sequenced in a study of blood T cells in healthy people across ages. A sample-barcoded 5' primer and a J-beta primer mix were used in a second PCR of about 6 to 12 cycles. TCRdb recomputed calls from the 5' RACE reads with MiXCR, one row per CDR3 protein. Of about 700,000 distinct CDR3 sequences listed, about 30% are singletons. The specimen was blood. The receptor set was obtained from a woman aged 80 or over in good health.

V usage is TRBV28 and J usage is TRBJ1-2; D uncertain. Germline V gene lookup returns CDR1 MDHEN and CDR2 SYDVKM. CDR3 size: 14 residues. Trimming shortened V by 5 bases and J by 8 bases, and 18 bases separated the two germline ends. CDR3 loop: CASSKPGPTEGYTF. In DNA form, the CDR3 reads TGTGCCAGCAGTAAACCCGGGCCTACGGAAGGCTACACCTTC.

This chain links TRBV6-1 with TRBJ2-3; 8 bases are shared with TRBD2. Germline V gene data show CDR1 as MNHNS and CDR2 as SASEGT. This CDR3 region has 16 residues. The trim removed 2 bases at V and 4 bases at J, leaving 8 bases unmatched. The CDR3: CASSERGGLSSDTQYF. The CDR3 nucleotides read TGTGCCAGCAGTGAACGGGGGGGGCTAAGTTCAGATACGCAGTATTTT.

V is TRBV6-2 or TRBV6-3 and J is TRBJ1-1; 9 bases fit TRBD1. The CDR3 is 13 amino acids. The V and J ends lost 7 bases and 6 bases, in that order; junction bases with no gene match: 6. Germline V gene sequence: CDR1 MNHEY, CDR2 SVGEGT. The CDR3 is CASKRTGGAEAFF. The CDR3 nucleotides are TGTGCCAGCAAGAGAACAGGGGGCGCTGAAGCTTTCTTT.

This clonotype was detected many times. The rearrangement links TRBV7-2 to TRBJ2-3, with 7 bases lining up with TRBD2. V gave up 0 bases and J gave up 10 bases; unmatched junction bases: 4. CDR3 length: 13 residues. Looked up from germline, CDR1 is SGHTA and CDR2 is FQGNSA. In DNA, the CDR3 is TGTGCCAGCAGCTTAGCGGCGGGGGATGCGCAGTATTTT. Protein: CASSLAAGDAQYF.

At least ten counts were recorded for this clonotype. The chain has TRBV30 and TRBJ2-5, with 11 nucleotides matching TRBD1. V was pared by 6 bases and J by 6 bases, with 6 bases of the junction left unmatched. The CDR3 covers 13 residues. Germline CDR1 is GTSNPN and CDR2 is SVGIG (reference sequence). The CDR3 nucleotides read TGTGCCTGCCGGACAGGGGGCGCGAAGACCCAGTACTTC. Its protein product is CACRTGGAKTQYF. The full variable domain, with the rest looked up from reference TRBV30 and TRBJ2-5, is SQTIHQWPATLVQPVGSPLSLECTVEGTSNPNLYWYRQAAGRGLQLLFYSVGIGQISSEVPQNLSASRPQDRQFILSSKKLLLSDSGFYLCACRTGGAKTQYFGPGTRLLVL.

This clonotype was recorded a few times. A much larger clone sits a single nucleotide away, making a read error possible. This chain joins TRBV5-5 and TRBJ2-5; 8 bases fit TRBD2. V lost 0 bases to trimming and J lost 11 bases; unmatched junction nucleotides: 12. This CDR3 has 15 residues. The germline CDR1 and CDR2 sequences are SGHKS and YYEKEE (reference sequence). CDR3 DNA: TGTGCCAGCAGCTTGGGCGGGGGGCTTTACAATGAGCAGTACTTC. Translating it yields CASSLGGGLYNEQYF.

J is TRBJ2-1 and V is TRBV24-1; tentatively, D is TRBD1 (5 bases). The V gene's germline CDR1 is KGHDR and CDR2 SFDVKD. Trimming took 2 bases from V and 10 from J, leaving 20 bases between them. CDR3 length: 16 amino acids. CDR3 sequence (DNA): TGTGCCACCAGTGATTCCAGGACAAGGGCTGTGGGGGAGCAGTTCTTC. Its translation is CATSDSRTRAVGEQFF.

The V call is TRBV7-2, the J call TRBJ2-7; TRBD2 matches 8 bases. Trimming at V came to 5 bases and at J to 2 bases, leaving 11 bases not matched to a gene. Germline assignment: CDR1 SGHTA and CDR2 FQGNSA. CDR3 length: 16 amino acids. The CDR3, as DNA: TGTGCCAGCAGCCGATTACTAGCGGCTTCGACCTACGAGCAGTACTTC. Its protein product is CASSRLLAASTYEQYF.